This is a list of T cell receptor beta chains from one sample in a study of T cell responses to AZD1222 COVID-19 vaccine. Profiled with immunoSEQ multiplex PCR; TCRdb holds only in-frame clones, not every one. Altogether approximately 120,000 clones are present, roughly 90% being singletons, with the ten largest covering approximately 4.2%. The sequencing here drew on peripheral blood, taken on day 0 of AZD1222 vaccination. The source is an adult in good health. The CDR3 runs from the conserved cysteine through the conserved F or W. The D gene is left open where the match is weak. Not all rows give a size; the values are once, few, many and, for expanded clones, a class.

-	TRBV6-6	TRBJ1-1	-	TGTGCCAGCAGCAACATGAACACTGAAGCTTTCTTT	CASSNMNTEAFF
-	TRBV9	TRBJ2-1	once	TGTGCCAGCAGCGTAGACTGGCAGGGGGAGCAGTTCTTC	CASSVDWQGEQFF
-	TRBV30	TRBJ2-7	once	TGTGCCTGGAGTGTGTTAAACGAGCAGTACTTC	CAWSVLNEQYF
-	TRBV4-1	TRBJ1-6	-	TGCGCCAGCAGCCAAGATGGCGGGACTGTTTTTTCACCCCTCCACTTT	CASSQDGGTVFSPLHF
-	TRBV30	TRBJ2-3	-	TGTGCCTGGAAGCGGGGCACAGATACGCAGTATTTT	CAWKRGTDTQYF
-	TRBV27	TRBJ1-2	-	TGTGCCAGCAGTCTACAGGGCAACTATGGCTACACCTTC	CASSLQGNYGYTF
-	TRBV7-3	TRBJ2-2	-	TGTGCCAGCAGCGTGGGGGTGGTCGGGGAGCTGTTTTTT	CASSVGVVGELFF
-	TRBV10-3	TRBJ1-6	-	TGTGCCACCCGGACCACCTCCTCACCCCTCCACTTT	CATRTTSSPLHF
-	TRBV5-1	TRBJ1-5	-	TGCGCCAGCAGCGAAGTAGGGGGCAATCAGCCCCAGCATTTT	CASSEVGGNQPQHF
-	TRBV7-3	TRBJ2-1	-	TGTGCCAGCAGCCCGGGGGCCTGGGATGAGCAGTTCTTC	CASSPGAWDEQFF
-	TRBV19	TRBJ1-4	-	TGTGCCAGCGGGCAGGGGTCAAAACTGTTTTTT	CASGQGSKLFF
-	TRBV30	TRBJ2-5	-	TGTGCCTGGAGCGGGGGGGACAGACATGAGACCCAGTACTTC	CAWSGGDRHETQYF
TRBD1	TRBV10-3	TRBJ2-5	-	TGTGCCATCAGTGAGTCGGACAGGGACTCGGGTGGGACCCAGTACTTC	CAISESDRDSGGTQYF
TRBD1	TRBV10-3	TRBJ1-1	-	TGTGCCATGGGGGACAGGGAGGACACTGAAGCTTTCTTT	CAMGDREDTEAFF
-	TRBV2	TRBJ1-2	-	TGTGCCAGCAGGGAGCGAGAGATCAACTATGGCTACACCTTC	CASREREINYGYTF
TRBD1	TRBV28	TRBJ2-1	-	TGTGCCAGCAGCGTGTGGGACAGAGTAGTTGAGCAGTTCTTC	CASSVWDRVVEQFF
-	TRBV6-5	TRBJ2-7	-	TGTGCCAGCAGACAAGCCCACCTCTTTTACGAGCAGTACTTC	CASRQAHLFYEQYF
TRBD1	TRBV7-9	TRBJ1-3	-	TGTGCCAGCAGCCCCGGGACAGCCTCTGGAAACACCATATATTTT	CASSPGTASGNTIYF
-	TRBV11-2	TRBJ1-1	once	TGTGCCAGCAGCTTAAGGGGACGAACGACTGAAGCTTTCTTT	CASSLRGRTTEAFF
-	TRBV5-5	TRBJ1-5	-	TGTGCCAGCAGCACTAGCGACAGACGGAATCAGCCCCAGCATTTT	CASSTSDRRNQPQHF
TRBD2	TRBV18	TRBJ2-2	-	TGTGCCAGCTCACGGAGCGGGGAGAACACCGGGGAGCTGTTTTTT	CASSRSGENTGELFF
-	TRBV6-5	TRBJ2-7	few	TGTGCCAGCAGTTACTCGGGATGGTCTAGCTCCTACGAGCAGTACTTC	CASSYSGWSSSYEQYF
-	TRBV19	TRBJ1-4	-	TGTGCCAGTAGTATAGATGGCATCCGGGACCAAAAATGGCTGTTTTTT	CASSIDGIRDQKWLFF
TRBD1	TRBV30	TRBJ1-5	few	TGTGCCTGGGGACTACAGGGGGATCAGCCCCAGCATTTT	CAWGLQGDQPQHF
-	TRBV29-1	TRBJ1-2	-	TGCAGCGTTGCACAGGGAGATTTTGGCTACACCTTC	CSVAQGDFGYTF
TRBD1	TRBV27	TRBJ2-5	-	TGTGCCAGCAGCCCCGGACAGGGCAAAGGGCAAGAGACCCAGTACTTC	CASSPGQGKGQETQYF
-	TRBV28	TRBJ1-1	-	TGTGCCAGCAGCCCGAACCAGGACGGACGAGAAGCTTTCTTT	CASSPNQDGREAFF
-	TRBV4-2	TRBJ1-2	-	TGTGCCAGCAGCCAAGAAGAGTCCCGAACGGCCCTATTAGGCTACACCTTC	CASSQEESRTALLGYTF
TRBD2	TRBV10-2	TRBJ2-1	-	TGCGCCAGCAGTGACGGGCTAGCGGTCTACAATGAGCAGTTCTTC	CASSDGLAVYNEQFF
-	TRBV28	TRBJ2-7	-	TGTGCCAGCAGTTTAGCCGGATATGAGCAGTACTTC	CASSLAGYEQYF
-	TRBV5-1	TRBJ1-1	-	TGCGCCAGCAGCTCTCCGGGGGGAGGGCGCCCTAAGAACACTGAAGCTTTCTTT	CASSSPGGGRPKNTEAFF
-	TRBV29-1	TRBJ2-1	-	TGCAGCGTGGGACGGATGGAGCAGTTCTTC	CSVGRMEQFF
-	TRBV7-2	TRBJ2-3	-	TGTGCCAGCAGCTTAGGCGGGATCACAGATACGCAGTATTTT	CASSLGGITDTQYF
-	TRBV30	TRBJ1-1	-	TGTGCCTGGAGTGTACAGGACCTTGAAGCTTTCTTT	CAWSVQDLEAFF
TRBD2	TRBV5-5	TRBJ2-5	-	TGTGCCAGCTACACCGGGGGGCAAGAGACCCAGTACTTC	CASYTGGQETQYF
-	TRBV10-3	TRBJ1-1	-	TGTGCCATTTCTCAGGGTTCCACTGAAGCTTTCTTT	CAISQGSTEAFF
-	TRBV7-9	TRBJ2-3	-	TGTGCCAGCAGCATGCCCGGGCCCCGCACAGATACGCAGTATTTT	CASSMPGPRTDTQYF
TRBD1	TRBV6-1	TRBJ1-5	-	TGTGCCAGCAGTGCTAGGGACAGCCTAGCGGGGAAGCCCCAGCATTTT	CASSARDSLAGKPQHF
-	TRBV25-1	TRBJ1-5	-	TGTGCCAGCAGTGCGAGTACTAGCAATCAGCCCCAGCATTTT	CASSASTSNQPQHF
-	TRBV24-1	TRBJ2-3	-	TGTGCCACCAGTGCCAGCGTCGATACGCAGTATTTT	CATSASVDTQYF
-	TRBV10-3	TRBJ2-2	-	TGTGCCATCAGTGGGCAGGGAAACACCGGGGAGCTGTTTTTT	CAISGQGNTGELFF
-	TRBV4-1	TRBJ1-2	-	TGCGCCAGCAGCCAAGATCCGCAGGGTTTCTATGGCTACACCTTC	CASSQDPQGFYGYTF
-	TRBV6-5	TRBJ1-2	-	TGTGCCAGCAGCAACTATGCCGCAGAGATCTATGGCTACACCTTC	CASSNYAAEIYGYTF
-	TRBV27	TRBJ1-6	-	TGTGCCAGCAGTTTGTCATTCAGGGCGAATTCACCCCTCCACTTT	CASSLSFRANSPLHF
-	TRBV10-3	TRBJ2-1	-	TGTGCCATCAGTGAGGATACAGGGATAAATGAGCAGTTCTTC	CAISEDTGINEQFF
-	TRBV28	TRBJ1-2	-	TGTGCCAGCAGTTTGGAGGAAGGCTACACCTTC	CASSLEEGYTF
-	TRBV30	TRBJ2-5	-	TGTGCCTGGAGTCTTCCGGGACTCCTCCAAGAGACCCAGTACTTC	CAWSLPGLLQETQYF
-	TRBV29-1	TRBJ1-5	-	TGCAGCGTTTGGACAGACTATGGCAATCAGCCCCAGCATTTT	CSVWTDYGNQPQHF
TRBD1	TRBV28	TRBJ1-2	-	TGTGCCAGCAGGGAGACAGGGCGTTCTTCTGGCTACACCTTC	CASRETGRSSGYTF
TRBD1	TRBV9	TRBJ1-6	once	TGTGCCAGCAGCCAGGGGCAGGGGGGGAATTCACCCCTCCACTTT	CASSQGQGGNSPLHF
-	TRBV19	TRBJ1-5	-	TGTGCCAGTAAGCCCCAGTCGAGTCAGCCCCAGCATTTT	CASKPQSSQPQHF
-	TRBV7-9	TRBJ1-6	-	TGTGCCAGCAGCAAAGGAACGGCGGCGACCGAGTCCCTCCACTTT	CASSKGTAATESLHF